Listed here is a single T cell receptor (beta chain). The antigen remains undetermined. The identical CDR3 is also encoded by other nucleotide sequences in the sample. This sample was included in a study of shared clonotypes between healthy human individuals. Across the study: The cohort had two women and a few men, ages 18 to 49.

Researchers divided each subset's genomic DNA evenly across several immunoSEQ plates. Sequencing used immunoSEQ multiplex PCR; TCRdb keeps in-frame clones, though not all of them. This table has about 600,000 clones, 98% appearing once. This CDR3 comprises 15 residues. Germline assignment: CDR1 MNHEY and CDR2 SMNVEV (reference sequence). V shed 6 bases, J shed 3 bases, and the junction held 9 bases outside the gene matches. Whole-study results and caveats: Clonotype sharing among donors, it was expected, would be affected by sequencing depth. Naive subsets generally exceeded memory subsets in estimated richness.

Terminally differentiated effector memory CD45RA+ cells were left out of the naive CD8 fraction, which was CD45RO-negative and positively selected for CCR7. Specimen: naive CD8+ T cells sorted from blood. This chain links TRBV27 with TRBJ2-7; 9 bases map to TRBD1. The receptor was isolated from a man in his thirties or forties in good health. This CDR3 is CASSTAGTGIYEQYF. CDR3 nucleotides: TGTGCCAGCAGCACAGCCGGGACAGGGATCTACGAGCAGTACTTC.